The T cell receptor beta chain under discussion was sequenced for a study of T-cell memory formation after mild COVID-19. Study in general: TCR clustering was largely donor specific. Study outcomes and limitations: Second-wave clones peaking on day 37 lacked confirmed SARS-CoV-2 specificity. Clones that shrank (day 15 to 85) were balanced CD4/CD8, whereas later expanders leaned CD4+.

With V trimmed by 0 bases and J by 7 bases, 12 bases remained unmatched. Germline V gives CDR1 DFQATT, CDR2 SNEGSKA (reference sequence). This CDR3 is 16 amino acids long. 5'RACE with constant-segment primers yielded barcoded, UMI-tagged TCR alpha and TCR beta cDNA libraries. TCRdb re-derived calls from the 5' RACE reads in MiXCR, one entry per CDR3 protein. The sample includes under 300,000 distinct CDR3 sequences, 9.4% of them seen just once. Note on this clonotype: Its antigen remains unknown.

The sample taken for sequencing was PBMCs or a T cell subset sorted from them (not recorded which). The chain has TRBV20-1 and TRBJ1-5, with 7 bases matching TRBD1. This TCR was recovered from a man younger than 35 who had mild COVID-19 (a few samples of this study predate the infection). Cell type and time point are not known. The CDR3 bases are TGCAGTGCTAGAGATAGGCGCACAGGGGATGGGCAGCCCCAGCATTTT. Translation: CSARDRRTGDGQPQHF.